These T cell receptor beta chains were read from a single sample in a study of blood T cells in healthy people across ages. TCRdb called the 5' RACE reads again in MiXCR, with one record for every CDR3 protein. The table includes 650,000 to 1,000,000 distinct CDR3 sequences, around half detected once. The sequenced sample consisted of blood. The receptors originated from an older man in good health. Each CDR3 is given with its conserved first and last residue. A D gene is named only where the DNA matches it firmly. Some rows have no size entry. The others give once, few or many, or a class for an expanded clone.

NA NA TRBJ1-2 TRBV28 CASSPGRDYGYTF TGTGCCAGCAGCCCTGGGAGGGACTATGGCTACACCTTC
NA NA TRBJ1-2 TRBV4-3 CASSQDWRQDFNYGYTF TGCGCCAGCAGCCAAGACTGGCGTCAGGATTTTAACTATGGCTACACCTTC
NA NA TRBJ1-5 TRBV20-1 CSARPGAQREPQHF TGCAGTGCTAGGCCAGGGGCGCAGAGGGAGCCCCAGCATTTT
TRBD2 few TRBJ2-1 TRBV3-1 CASSQARTSAYNEQFF TGTGCCAGCAGCCAAGCCAGGACTAGCGCATACAATGAGCAGTTCTTC
NA few TRBJ2-7 TRBV6-2/TRBV6-3 CASKQEILYEQYF TGTGCCAGCAAGCAGGAGATCCTCTACGAGCAGTACTTC
NA NA TRBJ1-6 TRBV10-3 CAISGPRDGNSPLHF TGTGCCATCAGTGGTCCCAGGGATGGTAATTCACCCCTCCACTTT
NA few TRBJ2-3 TRBV18 CASSPPDSDTQYF TGTGCCAGCTCACCACCGGACTCAGATACGCAGTATTTT
NA NA TRBJ1-2 TRBV7-2 CASTPSLQGNYGYTF TGTGCCAGCACCCCTTCGCTACAGGGAAACTATGGCTACACCTTC
TRBD2 NA TRBJ2-7 TRBV6-2/TRBV6-3 CASSYSSGMEAEQYF TGTGCCAGCAGTTACTCGAGCGGGATGGAAGCCGAGCAGTACTTC
TRBD2 many TRBJ2-1 TRBV27 CASSPRTSGPYNEQFF TGTGCCAGCAGTCCCCGGACTAGCGGACCCTACAATGAGCAGTTCTTC
TRBD1 NA TRBJ2-7 TRBV10-3 CAISPGTGGSYEQYF TGTGCCATCAGCCCCGGGACAGGGGGCTCCTACGAGCAGTACTTC
NA NA TRBJ2-1 TRBV5-4 CASSLDRENYNEQFF TGTGCCAGCAGCTTAGATCGGGAGAACTACAATGAGCAGTTCTTC
NA few TRBJ2-5 TRBV7-9 CASSLPSPSVETQYF TGTGCCAGCAGCTTACCGTCCCCGTCGGTGGAGACCCAGTACTTC
TRBD1 once TRBJ1-6 TRBV20-1 CSAWTGSDSPLHF TGCAGTGCCTGGACAGGGAGTGATTCACCCCTCCACTTT
TRBD1 NA TRBJ2-7 TRBV29-1 CSVRQGADEQYF TGCAGCGTTCGACAGGGTGCGGACGAGCAGTACTTC
NA NA TRBJ2-7 TRBV5-1 CASSLTRVSEQYF TGCGCCAGCAGCTTGACCAGGGTATCCGAGCAGTACTTC
TRBD1 few TRBJ1-2 TRBV2 CASSVDRGRGYTF TGTGCCAGCAGCGTAGACAGGGGGCGAGGCTACACCTTC
NA few TRBJ2-5 TRBV7-9 CASSLVVQGVEQYF TGTGCCAGCAGCTTAGTGGTACAGGGTGTGGAGCAGTACTTC
TRBD2 few TRBJ2-1 TRBV6-4 CASSGTSGSGEQFF TGTGCCAGCTCCGGGACTAGCGGGAGTGGTGAGCAGTTCTTC
NA NA TRBJ2-7 TRBV20-1 CSAENEYEQYF TGCAGTGCCGAGAACGAGTACGAGCAGTACTTC
NA NA TRBJ2-2 TRBV9 CASSVVPSANTGELFF TGTGCCAGCAGCGTAGTCCCTAGCGCGAACACCGGGGAGCTGTTTTTT
NA many TRBJ2-3 TRBV7-2 CASSSDLATQYF TGTGCCAGCAGCTCGGATCTGGCTACGCAGTATTTT
NA many TRBJ2-7 TRBV12-3/TRBV12-4 CASSFGGPYEQYF TGTGCCAGCAGTTTCGGGGGCCCCTACGAGCAGTACTTC
TRBD2 few TRBJ2-3 TRBV5-1 CASSLRLAGGPASTDTQYF TGCGCCAGCAGCTTACGACTAGCGGGAGGGCCCGCTAGCACAGATACGCAGTATTTT
TRBD2 NA TRBJ2-3 TRBV6-6 CASSYSQGGEVTDTQYF TGTGCCAGCAGTTACTCCCAGGGAGGGGAAGTAACAGATACGCAGTATTTT
NA NA TRBJ2-6 TRBV2 CASSPGLGANVLTF TGTGCCAGCAGTCCAGGGTTAGGGGCCAACGTCCTGACTTTC
NA NA TRBJ1-5 TRBV30 CAWSKRQGGQPQHF TGTGCCTGGAGTAAACGGCAGGGAGGCCAGCCCCAGCATTTT
NA many TRBJ2-7 TRBV9 CASSVTAGTHEQYF TGTGCCAGCAGCGTAACTGCCGGGACCCACGAGCAGTACTTC
TRBD2 once TRBJ2-1 TRBV29-1 CGVRPSGNNNEQFF TGCGGCGTCCGACCTAGCGGGAATAACAATGAGCAGTTCTTC
NA NA TRBJ2-1 TRBV3-1 CSSSQARTAHNEQFF TGTTCCAGCAGCCAAGCCCGGACAGCTCACAATGAGCAGTTCTTC
TRBD1 NA TRBJ2-1 TRBV29-1 CSDREGYNEQFF TGCAGTGACAGGGAAGGGTACAATGAGCAGTTCTTC
NA NA TRBJ2-7 TRBV6-1 CASSVSRGSYEQYF TGTGCCAGCTCCGTAAGCCGGGGTTCCTACGAGCAGTACTTC
TRBD1 NA TRBJ2-1 TRBV6-5 CASSYIRIDRVSYNEQFF TGTGCCAGCAGTTATATCCGAATCGACAGGGTAAGCTACAATGAGCAGTTCTTC
TRBD1 NA TRBJ2-7 TRBV5-1 CASGSTGGTGGTEQYF TGCGCCAGCGGCTCAACCGGTGGGACAGGGGGAACCGAGCAGTACTTC
NA NA TRBJ2-3 TRBV20-1 CSARLTDTQYF TGCAGTGCTAGACTCACAGATACGCAGTATTTT
TRBD2 NA TRBJ2-1 TRBV5-1 CASSRELAGGHEQFF TGCGCCAGCAGCAGGGAACTAGCGGGAGGGCATGAGCAGTTCTTC
NA NA TRBJ2-1 TRBV7-2 CASSLRLQLSATGEQFF TGTGCCAGCAGCCTACGTCTTCAGTTGTCAGCGACGGGTGAGCAGTTCTTC
NA few TRBJ2-5 TRBV20-1 CSAWTQQETQYF TGCAGTGCTTGGACCCAGCAAGAGACCCAGTACTTC
NA many TRBJ2-7 TRBV5-4 CASSLGRSLVEQYF TGTGCCAGCAGCCTGGGGAGAAGCTTGGTCGAGCAGTACTTC
TRBD2 NA TRBJ2-7 TRBV7-2 CASSLARASGSSYEQYF TGTGCCAGCAGCTTAGCGAGGGCTAGCGGGAGTTCCTACGAGCAGTACTTC
TRBD2 once TRBJ2-5 TRBV5-1 CASSSETSGRLEQYF TGCGCCAGCAGCTCCGAGACGAGCGGGAGACTTGAGCAGTACTTC
TRBD2 few TRBJ2-7 TRBV6-2/TRBV6-3 CASKIGVILAEYSYNEQYF TGTGCCAGCAAGATCGGTGTCATCCTAGCGGAATATTCCTACAATGAGCAGTACTTC
NA few TRBJ2-1 TRBV5-1 CASSLVRANEQFF TGCGCCAGCAGCTTGGTCAGGGCAAATGAGCAGTTCTTC
NA many TRBJ1-1 TRBV12-3/TRBV12-4 CASSLGQTNTEAFF TGTGCCAGCAGCCTTGGACAGACGAACACTGAAGCTTTCTTT
NA few TRBJ2-7 TRBV7-9 CASSLVSYGEQYF TGTGCCAGCAGCTTAGTCAGTTACGGGGAGCAGTACTTC
NA many TRBJ2-6 TRBV20-1 CSAKDEAGANVLTF TGCAGTGCAAAGGACGAGGCGGGGGCCAACGTCCTGACTTTC
NA NA TRBJ2-7 TRBV29-1 CSVLIEEQYF TGCAGCGTCCTGATAGAAGAGCAGTACTTC
NA NA TRBJ2-1 TRBV3-1 CASSQGTGGNEQFF TGTGCCAGCAGCCAAGGGACCGGAGGGAATGAGCAGTTCTTC
TRBD2 few TRBJ2-7 TRBV9 CASSSTYTGLANEQYF TGTGCCAGCAGCAGCACTTACACGGGACTAGCGAACGAGCAGTACTTC